This paragraph covers one TCR beta chain sequence. The antigen is not known. Germline V gene lookup returns CDR1 SGDLS and CDR2 YYNGEE. This CDR3 has 14 residues. Trimming stripped 4 bases from V and 4 bases from J, with 12 bases between. The sample comes from a study of shared clonotypes between healthy human individuals. Clones were sequenced by immunoSEQ multiplex PCR, and TCRdb holds only the in-frame ones, with some missing. Of 2 million to 3 million clones in the sample, 90% to 95% were seen once. Regarding the study as a whole: Sampling involved blood alone; tissue repertoires likely differ.

The sequence derives from a man younger than 35 in good health. Some clones in this sample may be carry-over from other donors' samples. Sample: naive CD4+ T cells from PBMCs. Subset meaning: CD45RA+ positively selected. The V call is TRBV9, the J call TRBJ2-1, with D tentatively TRBD1 or TRBD2 (5 bases each). CDR3 in amino acids: CASSKVGRYNEQFF. CDR3 DNA sequence: TGTGCCAGCAGCAAGGTGGGACGATACAATGAGCAGTTCTTC.